The subject of this entry is one T cell receptor (beta chain). The CDR3 has 14 residues. In germline, CDR1 is GTSNPN, CDR2 SVGIG (reference sequence). Between the trimmed V and J ends, which lost 1 base and 4 bases, there was a span of 10 bases. Once RNA had been extracted, it was reverse transcribed into cDNA to act as the sequencing template. The method was immunoSEQ multiplex PCR; TCRdb's version includes in-frame clones alone and lacks a portion of them. The sample has some 150,000 clones, less than 75% seen once. These data originate in a study of CD8+ T cells in alopecia areata. Regarding treatment: oral pan-JAK inhibitor, 5-10 mg twice daily. Alopecia areata patients had lesional scalp punch biopsies and peripheral blood taken from them.

Sequences were derived from CD4+ T cells sorted from blood, sampled between weeks 55 and 65, from a patient treated with tofacitinib. This TCR came from a human donor with alopecia areata. The rearrangement links TRBV30 to TRBJ1-4; D is uncertain. CDR3 residues: CAWSGTLNNEKLFF. The CDR3 DNA sequence: TGTGCCTGGAGTGGGACCCTAAATAATGAAAAACTGTTTTTT.